This T cell receptor beta chain was recovered during a study of cytomegalovirus exposure and HLA in healthy donors. Among the donors, all were healthy bone marrow donors. Though nominally healthy at sampling, donors likely had unrecorded immune exposures. Researchers ran the PCR with 60 Vbeta and 13 Jbeta primers. The table came from immunoSEQ multiplex PCR; TCRdb's copy has only in-frame clones and leaves some out. The sample lists roughly 130,000 clones; roughly 80% were seen once. This CDR3 has 13 amino acids. With 3 bases removed from V and 6 bases from J, the gap between germline ends came to 12 bases. Germline V gives CDR1 LNHDA, CDR2 SQIVND (reference sequence).

This sequence was found in a young man in good health and CMV-seronegative. The genes are TRBV19 and TRBJ2-7; perhaps TRBD1 as D (6 bases). The sequenced sample was PBMCs. The CDR3 DNA reads TGTGCCAGTAGTATGGGCCCCAGGGGCGAGCAGTACTTC. Its protein is CASSMGPRGEQYF.